These 18 T cell receptor beta chains came from one sample sequenced in a study of T cell repertoires and Cas9 in healthy adults. Measured with immunoSEQ multiplex PCR; TCRdb has only the in-frame clones, and not every one. This table has about 15,000 clones, about 88% appearing once. Sequenced: Tregs (CD4+, CD25+, CD127-, CD137-, CD154-) from PBMCs; culture status not recorded. The origin of the receptors is a human donor in good health.

The chain joins TRBV4-3 to TRBJ1-2, with unresolved D. The V gene's germline CDR1 is LGHNA and CDR2 YSLEER. Trimming took off 0 bases at V and 5 bases at J, with 7 bases between the two ends. The CDR3 has 13 amino acids. CDR3 amino acids: CASSQDGGYGYTF. Written as DNA, the CDR3 is TGCGCCAGCAGCCAAGACGGCGGTTATGGCTACACCTTC.

The chain uses TRBV5-6 and TRBJ1-1, with 7 bases aligning to TRBD1. The CDR3 totals 18 residues. Germline trimming cut 3 bases from V and 1 base from J; bases unmatched to any gene: 15. CDR1 SGHDT and CDR2 YYEEEE come from the germline V gene. The CDR3 bases are TGTGCCAGCAGCTCGGCGCTATTCCTGGGACAGCCGAACACTGAAGCTTTCTTT. Its translation: CASSSALFLGQPNTEAFF.

This rearrangement joins TRBV5-6 to TRBJ2-3, with a tentative D call TRBD2 (5 bases). Germline CDR1 is SGHDT and CDR2 is YYEEEE. V dropped 2 bases and J dropped 5 bases, with 15 bases sitting between them. This CDR3 contains 15 residues. The CDR3 DNA reads as TGTGCCAGCAGCTTCAGGCGGGTTTTCCTAGATACGCAGTATTTT. Amino acids: CASSFRRVFLDTQYF.

The chain recombines TRBV27 with TRBJ1-6; 7 bases agree with TRBD1. The germline CDR1 and CDR2 sequences are MNHEY and SMNVEV (reference sequence). Trimming removed 6 bases from V and 1 base from J; junction bases left unmatched: 6. This CDR3 region has 16 residues. The CDR3 spells CASRYKGASYNSPLHF. Written as DNA, the CDR3 is TGTGCCAGCAGGTACAAGGGGGCATCCTATAATTCACCCCTCCACTTT.

The chain has TRBV7-9 and TRBJ1-2, with TRBD1 identical over 7 bases. V was pared by 5 bases and J by 4 bases, with 7 bases of the junction left unmatched. The CDR3 is 14 residues long. Germline CDR1 and CDR2: SEHNR and FQNEAQ (reference sequence). CDR3 in amino acids: CASSTTGRGYGYTF. The CDR3, as DNA: TGTGCCAGCAGCACGACAGGGAGAGGCTATGGCTACACCTTC.

The V call is TRBV19, the J call TRBJ1-2, with 8 bases matching TRBD1. The CDR3 is made up of 16 amino acids. Germline V lookup: CDR1 LNHDA, CDR2 SQIVND (reference sequence). V was pared by 6 bases and J by 4 bases, with 13 bases of the junction left unmatched. Here the CDR3 reads CASSKKAQGAAYGYTF. DNA of the CDR3: TGTGCCAGTAGCAAGAAGGCCCAGGGGGCTGCCTATGGCTACACCTTC. The full variable domain, completed using reference TRBV19 and TRBJ1-2, is DGGITQSPKYLFRKEGQNVTLSCEQNLNHDAMYWYRQDPGQGLRLIYYSQIVNDFQKGDIAEGYSVSREKKESFPLTVTSAQKNPTAFYLCASSKKAQGAAYGYTFGSGTRLTVV.

The chain links TRBV10-3 to TRBJ2-1, with D unresolved. This CDR3 is built from 15 residues. The V end lost 3 bases, the J end lost 2 bases, and 11 bases lay between the germline ends. CDR1 ENHRY and CDR2 SYGVKD come from the germline V gene. In DNA, the CDR3 is TGTGCCATCAGTGATTTCGGGCATCCCTACAATGAGCAGTTCTTC. Residues: CAISDFGHPYNEQFF.

The J gene is TRBJ1-3, the V gene TRBV28; unclear D gene. Germline V gives CDR1 MDHEN, CDR2 SYDVKM. This CDR3 has 12 amino acids. V lost 6 bases and J 1 base, leaving 4 bases between the germline ends. The CDR3 coding sequence is TGTGCCAGCAGGGTATCTGGAAACACCATATATTTT. As protein: CASRVSGNTIYF.

This chain joins TRBV28 and TRBJ1-6; D unclear. V lost 1 base and J 10 bases, leaving 11 bases between the germline ends. The CDR3 totals 14 residues. The germline gives CDR1 MDHEN, CDR2 SYDVKM. The CDR3 DNA follows: TGTGCCAGCAGTTTATTACAAGCTAAATCACCCCTCCACTTT. Its protein product is CASSLLQAKSPLHF. Together with reference TRBV28 and TRBJ1-6, the CDR3 gives the full variable domain: DVKVTQSSRYLVKRTGEKVFLECVQDMDHENMFWYRQDPGLGLRLIYFSYDVKMKEKGDIPEGYSVSREKKERFSLILESASTNQTSMYLCASSLLQAKSPLHFGNGTRLTVT.

J is TRBJ2-4 and V is TRBV12-5, with 12 bases that match TRBD2. Trimming cost V 3 bases and J 0 bases; bases outside gene matches: 6. The germline CDR1 and CDR2 sequences are LGHNT and FRNRAP. There are 18 residues in the CDR3. The CDR3, as DNA: TGTGCTAGTGGTTTTCCGACTAGCGGGGGCCTAGCCAAAAACATTCAGTACTTC. Its protein product is CASGFPTSGGLAKNIQYF.

This chain uses TRBV7-2 with TRBJ2-5; D is perhaps TRBD2 (5 bases). The V end was cut by 5 bases, the J end by 5 bases, with 15 bases between. CDR1 and CDR2 (germline): SGHTA, FQGNSA. CDR3 size: 14 residues. CDR3 DNA sequence: TGTGCCAGCAGCGATTCTAGGACTGCGGAGACCCAGTACTTC. The encoded protein is CASSDSRTAETQYF.

This clone was recorded once. The chain joins TRBV9 to TRBJ2-1; TRBD2 matches 8 bases. Germline CDR1 reads SGDLS; CDR2 reads YYNGEE. After removal of 0 bases from V and 6 bases from J, the junction contained 8 bases not matched to a gene. The CDR3 totals 16 residues. CDR3 bases: TGTGCCAGCAGCGTAGCTGGGAGCGGGAGAGTCAATGAGCAGTTCTTC. This translates into CASSVAGSGRVNEQFF.

This chain joins TRBV10-2 and TRBJ2-3, with 12 bases aligning to TRBD2. The CDR3 spans 14 residues. Germline V gives CDR1 WSHSY, CDR2 SAAADI. V lost 2 bases to trimming and J lost 6 bases; unmatched junction nucleotides: 0. The CDR3 nucleotides read TGCGCCAGCAGTGAGACTAGCGGGAGGGATACGCAGTATTTT. It is translated as CASSETSGRDTQYF.

The chain links TRBV7-9 to TRBJ2-7; D tentatively reads TRBD1 or TRBD2 (6 bases each). V lost 8 bases, J lost 1 base, and 18 bases lay in between. This CDR3 contains 15 residues. In germline, CDR1 is SEHNR, CDR2 FQNEAQ (reference sequence). The CDR3 DNA reads TGTGCCAGCTCATTAGCTACGGGGGCTTCCTACGAGCAGTACTTC. This translates into CASSLATGASYEQYF.

The genes are TRBV15 and TRBJ2-5; D gene ambiguous. The CDR3 totals 14 residues. V was shortened by 1 base and J by 12 bases, with 18 bases between the two germline ends. Germline V gene data show CDR1 as LNHNV and CDR2 as YYDKDF (reference sequence). The CDR3 nucleotides are TGTGCCACCAGCAGAGGGCAGTCCATCGGTCCCAAGTACTTC. It encodes CATSRGQSIGPKYF.

The V gene is TRBV18, the J gene TRBJ1-3; D unclear. Germline V CDR1 and CDR2: KGHSH, LQKENI. Trimming cost V 0 bases and J 1 base, with 1 base left between them. The CDR3 consists of 13 residues. The chain's CDR3 is CASSPPSGNTIYF. The CDR3 nucleotides read TGTGCCAGCTCACCACCGTCTGGAAACACCATATATTTT.

The rearrangement uses TRBV7-2 and TRBJ2-5; D is unresolved. Germline V gene data show CDR1 as SGHTA and CDR2 as FQGNSA. V lost 1 base to trimming and J lost 4 bases, with 10 bases between them. CDR3 length: 14 amino acids. CDR3 sequence: CASSLGAVPETQYF. In nucleotides, the CDR3 is TGTGCCAGCAGCTTAGGGGCCGTTCCAGAGACCCAGTACTTC.

This sequence joins TRBV5-1 and TRBJ2-5; D is uncertain. Trimming took 1 base from V and 2 from J, leaving 9 bases between them. There are 14 residues in the CDR3. Germline V CDR1 and CDR2: SGHRS, YFSETQ. As DNA, the CDR3 is TGCGCCAGCAGCTTGCGAGCCTCGCAAGAGACCCAGTACTTC. Translating gives CASSLRASQETQYF.